These T cell receptor beta chains were read from a single sample in a study of long-term antiretroviral therapy in people with HIV. Only in-frame clones appear in the TCRdb table, and some are missing; sequencing was by immunoSEQ multiplex PCR. The data show tens of thousands of clones, more than 85% seen once. The sample consisted of unsorted PBMCs, taken 2 years after starting antiretroviral therapy. The receptors originated from a man between 50 and 59 years old with HIV. Both conserved end residues are part of each CDR3.

j_gene: TRBJ2-1
v_gene: TRBV11-3
CDR3aa: CASSRRAGRYNEQFF

j_gene: TRBJ1-4
v_gene: TRBV6-5
CDR3aa: CASRQGFEKLFF

j_gene: TRBJ1-3
v_gene: TRBV7-9
CDR3aa: CASSSTVFSGNTIYF

j_gene: TRBJ1-2
v_gene: TRBV14
CDR3aa: CASSQERRGDYGYTF

j_gene: TRBJ2-3
v_gene: TRBV2
CDR3aa: CASSDSLAGPTDTQYF

j_gene: TRBJ2-3
v_gene: TRBV27
CDR3aa: CASSFRGDTDTQYF

j_gene: TRBJ1-5
v_gene: TRBV7-2
CDR3aa: CASSLSAQHQPQHF

j_gene: TRBJ1-5
v_gene: TRBV15
CDR3aa: CATSRGRNQPQHF

j_gene: TRBJ1-5
v_gene: TRBV28
CDR3aa: CASSLFDIRVHQPQHF

j_gene: TRBJ2-7
v_gene: TRBV5-6
CDR3aa: CASSLVTADSSYEQYF

j_gene: TRBJ2-6
v_gene: TRBV4-3
CDR3aa: CASSPAPGSGANVLTF

j_gene: TRBJ1-4
v_gene: TRBV4-3
CDR3aa: CASSQDQGTGVEKLFF

j_gene: TRBJ1-5
v_gene: TRBV27
CDR3aa: CASRGRGGGDQPQHF

j_gene: TRBJ1-1
v_gene: TRBV30
CDR3aa: CACFGPGAFF

j_gene: TRBJ1-1
v_gene: TRBV7-9
CDR3aa: CASSRGQTEAFF

j_gene: TRBJ2-2
v_gene: TRBV29-1
CDR3aa: CSVVWPNTGELFF

j_gene: TRBJ1-4
v_gene: TRBV25-1
CDR3aa: CASSEGSYATNEKLFF

j_gene: TRBJ2-3
v_gene: TRBV30
CDR3aa: CASRQGALTDTQYF

j_gene: TRBJ2-1
v_gene: TRBV27
CDR3aa: CASSLGLYNEQFF

j_gene: TRBJ2-7
v_gene: TRBV15
CDR3aa: CATSKGLAGGLREYEQYF

j_gene: TRBJ2-2
v_gene: TRBV9
CDR3aa: CASSLTGSHYTGELFF

j_gene: TRBJ2-4
v_gene: TRBV6-1
CDR3aa: CASSEDKPFQYF

j_gene: TRBJ1-2
v_gene: TRBV28
CDR3aa: CASSFTQGPYGYGYTF

j_gene: TRBJ1-1
v_gene: TRBV11-2
CDR3aa: CASSRPMENTEAFF

j_gene: TRBJ1-2
v_gene: TRBV6-1
CDR3aa: CASSVDSYYGYTF

j_gene: TRBJ1-1
v_gene: TRBV6-6
CDR3aa: CATRGGLNTEAFF

j_gene: TRBJ2-5
v_gene: TRBV7-2
CDR3aa: CASSYGPGVGETQYF

j_gene: TRBJ2-5
v_gene: TRBV19
CDR3aa: CASSMGETQYF

j_gene: TRBJ1-1
v_gene: TRBV19
CDR3aa: CASSIGMNTEAFF

j_gene: TRBJ2-4
v_gene: TRBV9
CDR3aa: CASSVAGGGFKNIQYF

j_gene: TRBJ1-3
v_gene: TRBV27
CDR3aa: CASRLTGSGNTIYF

j_gene: TRBJ2-1
v_gene: TRBV11-2
CDR3aa: CASTKGAGYLNEQFF

j_gene: TRBJ1-3
v_gene: TRBV5-5
CDR3aa: CASSRDGNSGNTIYF

j_gene: TRBJ1-4
v_gene: TRBV19
CDR3aa: CASSFRNRVEKLFF

j_gene: TRBJ1-2
v_gene: TRBV28
CDR3aa: CASSLTGYHGYTF

j_gene: TRBJ2-1
v_gene: TRBV12-5
CDR3aa: CASGLVSGTEQFF

j_gene: TRBJ1-4
v_gene: TRBV9
CDR3aa: CASSGGAVKEKLFF

j_gene: TRBJ1-3
v_gene: TRBV6-1
CDR3aa: CASRERDRSSGNTIYF

j_gene: TRBJ2-7
v_gene: TRBV10-3
CDR3aa: CAISGDGELIHEQYF

j_gene: TRBJ2-5
v_gene: TRBV11-2
CDR3aa: CASSLEPQETQYF

j_gene: TRBJ1-5
v_gene: TRBV6-6
CDR3aa: CASAAGEPQHF

j_gene: TRBJ1-2
v_gene: TRBV5-1
CDR3aa: CASSPGPSTGGYTF

j_gene: TRBJ1-2
v_gene: TRBV4-3
CDR3aa: CASSQDMAASDYGYTF

j_gene: TRBJ1-4
v_gene: TRBV6-4
CDR3aa: CASSELFF

j_gene: TRBJ1-2
v_gene: TRBV10-3
CDR3aa: CAISEQGKGGYTF

j_gene: TRBJ2-7
v_gene: TRBV5-1
CDR3aa: CASSLSRGVYEQYF

j_gene: TRBJ2-7
v_gene: TRBV27
CDR3aa: CASSFFPAPTYEQYF

j_gene: TRBJ2-7
v_gene: TRBV11-2
CDR3aa: CASSLVGGRDEQYF

j_gene: TRBJ2-6
v_gene: TRBV9
CDR3aa: CASSVGAPPGANVLTF

j_gene: TRBJ1-2
v_gene: TRBV7-9
CDR3aa: CASSLEWGRGYTF

j_gene: TRBJ1-1
v_gene: TRBV2
CDR3aa: CASSELGRGNTEAFF